These 32 T cell receptor beta chains came from one sample sequenced in a study of PD-1 blockade in classical Hodgkin lymphoma. The data were produced by immunoSEQ multiplex PCR, yet TCRdb's version contains in-frame clones alone and is incomplete. This table has roughly 100,000 clones, approximately 94% appearing once. The time point: cycle 4 day 1 (C4D1), after five to seven weeks of nivolumab. Relapse was seen in all patients after autologous stem cell transplantation, and brentuximab vedotin exposure was variable. The sample was peripheral blood mononuclear cells (PBMCs), taken before the fourth cycle of nivolumab. The receptors here all came from a human donor with classical Hodgkin lymphoma.

The chain is built from TRBV5-6 and TRBJ2-1, with 9 bases matching TRBD1. Germline values: CDR1 SGHDT, CDR2 YYEEEE. The CDR3 contains 15 residues. Losses at the gene ends were 1 base for V and 9 bases for J; bases not matched to a gene: 8. The CDR3 DNA sequence: TGTGCCAGCAGCTTGTCTACAGGGGGCTGGCTTGAGCAGTTCTTC. This translates into CASSLSTGGWLEQFF. Looking up the rest from reference TRBV5-6 and TRBJ2-1 gives the full variable domain: DAGVTQSPTHLIKTRGQQVTLRCSPKSGHDTVSWYQQALGQGPQFIFQYYEEEERQRGNFPDRFSGHQFPNYSSELNVNALLLGDSALYLCASSLSTGGWLEQFFGPGTRLTVL.

This chain joins TRBV30 and TRBJ2-3; 7 positions agree with TRBD2. CDR1 GTSNPN and CDR2 SVGIG come from the germline V gene (reference sequence). Losses at the gene ends were 3 bases for V and 0 bases for J; bases not matched to a gene: 6. CDR3 size: 15 residues. The CDR3 sequence is CAWSVMGLSTDTQYF. In DNA form, the CDR3 reads TGTGCCTGGAGCGTTATGGGACTAAGCACAGATACGCAGTATTTT.

This clone was detected only once. This chain links TRBV5-1 with TRBJ2-3; a possible D gene is TRBD1 (5 bases). This CDR3 region has 14 residues. Germline V gene sequence: CDR1 SGHRS, CDR2 YFSETQ. Trimming took 4 bases from V and 2 from J, leaving 11 bases between them. This CDR3 reads CASSPRQNTDTQYF. The CDR3 DNA reads as TGCGCCAGCAGCCCACGACAGAACACAGATACGCAGTATTTT.

This clone showed up just once. J is TRBJ1-2 and V is TRBV28; unclear D gene. This CDR3 is built from 12 residues. V lost 3 bases, J lost 6 bases, and 8 bases lay in between. Germline CDR1 reads MDHEN; CDR2 reads SYDVKM. The CDR3 nucleotides are TGTGCCAGCAGTTTTTCTATGGATGGCTACACCTTC. It translates to CASSFSMDGYTF.

This clone has a single count. The CDR3 region has the DNA TGTGCCAGCAGCTTTTTCCCGGGGCTAGCGGGTAGCTCCTACAATGAGCAGTTCTTC. Translating gives CASSFFPGLAGSSYNEQFF. J is TRBJ2-1 and V is TRBV7-2; the match to TRBD2 covers 8 bases. Trimming cost V 3 bases and J 0 bases; bases outside gene matches: 13. The CDR3 is 19 residues long. Germline CDR1 is SGHTA and CDR2 is FQGNSA.

The chain uses TRBV28 and TRBJ1-4, with D perhaps matching TRBD1 (6 bases). The CDR3 spans 15 residues. The germline V and J ends were trimmed by 0 bases and 8 bases, with 13 bases remaining between them. CDR1 MDHEN and CDR2 SYDVKM come from the germline V gene. This CDR3 is CASSLWEQGNEKLFF. The CDR3 DNA follows: TGTGCCAGCAGTTTATGGGAACAGGGTAACGAAAAACTGTTTTTT.

This chain joins TRBV5-1 and TRBJ2-7; 9 bases agree with TRBD1. The length of the CDR3 is 16 residues. Germline V CDR1 and CDR2: SGHRS, YFSETQ. V trimming: 4 bases; J trimming: 2 bases; junction bases outside the gene matches: 10. CDR3 region: CASSLGQGPGAYEQYF. The CDR3 DNA is TGCGCCAGCAGCCTAGGACAGGGGCCAGGGGCCTACGAGCAGTACTTC.

V usage is TRBV2 and J usage is TRBJ1-1, with D perhaps TRBD1 (5 bases). Germline values: CDR1 SNHLY, CDR2 FYNNEI. The CDR3 loop spans 11 amino acids. V was trimmed by 6 bases and J by 4 bases, leaving 6 bases between them. The CDR3 loop reads CASRRGTEAFF. CDR3 sequence (DNA): TGTGCCAGCAGGAGGGGCACTGAAGCTTTCTTT.

The chain joins TRBV2 to TRBJ2-7; D is possibly TRBD2 (6 bases). CDR1 is SNHLY and CDR2 is FYNNEI in the germline V gene. The V gene lost 2 bases and the J gene lost 4 bases, with 15 bases spanning the gap. CDR3 size: 15 residues. In DNA form, the CDR3 reads TGTGCCAGCAGTGAATTGGGGGGACCCCTTTACGAGCAGTACTTC. It codes for CASSELGGPLYEQYF.

This chain connects TRBV19 to TRBJ2-2; 10 bases align to TRBD2. Germline V lookup: CDR1 LNHDA, CDR2 SQIVND (reference sequence). V was clipped by 9 bases and J by 7 bases; unmatched bases: 14. This CDR3 region has 16 residues. The CDR3 loop is CARFLRLAGVIGELFF. CDR3 DNA: TGTGCCAGATTTCTTCGGCTAGCGGGAGTCATCGGGGAGCTGTTTTTT.

This clone has only one observation. This chain uses TRBV25-1 with TRBJ1-4; a weak D match, TRBD1 (6 bases). The CDR3 spans 12 residues. CDR1 and CDR2 from the germline V gene are MGHDK and SYGVNS. V gave up 6 bases and J gave up 8 bases, with 10 bases separating them. CDR3 protein: CASRGGPEKLFF. The CDR3 coding sequence is TGTGCCAGCAGGGGGGGGCCGGAAAAACTGTTTTTT.

The chain recombines TRBV4-2 with TRBJ2-3, with 11 bases matching TRBD2. CDR1 is LGHNA, CDR2 YNFKEQ, per germline. The CDR3 consists of 16 residues. Trimming took 3 bases from V and 1 from J; bases not matched to a gene: 3. This CDR3 reads CASSHGTSGGTDTQYF. CDR3 DNA: TGTGCCAGCAGCCATGGGACTAGCGGAGGCACAGATACGCAGTATTTT.

The rearrangement uses TRBV11-2 and TRBJ2-1; 8 positions match TRBD2. The CDR3 is made up of 18 amino acids. Per the germline V gene, CDR1 is SGHAT and CDR2 is FQNNGV. V was clipped by 5 bases and J by 6 bases; unmatched bases: 18. The DNA for the CDR3 is TGTGCCAGCAGCACCCCAATGGCGGGACTAGTTTTTCTCAATGAGCAGTTCTTC. Its translation is CASSTPMAGLVFLNEQFF.

This clone appeared once. The chain carries TRBV27 and TRBJ1-1; D remains unclear. This CDR3 is built from 16 residues. V lost 5 bases, J lost 0 bases, and 16 bases lay in between. Germline CDR1 MNHEY, CDR2 SMNVEV (reference sequence). The CDR3 reads CASSPPFTLMNTEAFF. For the CDR3, the DNA is TGTGCCAGCAGTCCCCCTTTCACGCTTATGAACACTGAAGCTTTCTTT.

This chain connects TRBV12-5 to TRBJ2-7; perhaps D is TRBD1 or TRBD2 (5 bases each). This CDR3 has 16 residues. V lost 2 bases, J lost 5 bases, and 19 bases lay in between. Germline assignment: CDR1 LGHNT and CDR2 FRNRAP. The CDR3 is CASGLIVGDLLDEQYF. The CDR3, as DNA: TGTGCTAGTGGTTTGATCGTCGGGGACCTACTGGACGAGCAGTACTTC.

The chain recombines TRBV14 with TRBJ2-7; 9 bases agree with TRBD2. The CDR3 covers 16 residues. Germline loops: CDR1 SGHDN, CDR2 FVKESK. V gave up 0 bases and J gave up 3 bases; unmatched junction bases: 6. CDR3 in amino acids: CASSQDGPLAGYEQYF. The DNA for the CDR3 is TGTGCCAGCAGCCAAGATGGCCCACTAGCGGGCTACGAGCAGTACTTC.

The rearrangement uses TRBV18 and TRBJ2-1; TRBD2 matches at 10 bases. The germline V gene encodes CDR1 KGHSH and CDR2 LQKENI. V gave up 3 bases and J gave up 4 bases; unmatched junction bases: 15. CDR3 length: 19 residues. CDR3 in amino acids: CASSPMGLAGDGVYNEQFF. The CDR3 nucleotides read TGTGCCAGCTCACCGATGGGCCTAGCGGGAGATGGGGTATACAATGAGCAGTTCTTC.

The chain uses TRBV27 and TRBJ2-1; 10 bases map to TRBD2. The trim removed 5 bases at V and 0 bases at J, leaving 7 bases unmatched. Germline loops: CDR1 MNHEY, CDR2 SMNVEV (reference sequence). The CDR3 totals 17 residues. DNA of the CDR3: TGTGCCAGCAGTCCCCGACTAGCGGGTAGCTCCTACAATGAGCAGTTCTTC. Translated, it gives CASSPRLAGSSYNEQFF.

The gene calls are TRBV19 and TRBJ2-1, with D unresolved. Germline CDR1 and CDR2: LNHDA and SQIVND (reference sequence). Trimming cost V 4 bases and J 2 bases, with 21 bases left between them. The CDR3 has 18 amino acids. The CDR3 protein is CASSSISLGTNTYNEQFF. For the CDR3, the DNA is TGTGCCAGTAGTAGTATTAGTCTTGGAACCAATACCTACAATGAGCAGTTCTTC.

This rearrangement joins TRBV10-3 to TRBJ1-1, with D perhaps TRBD1 (5 bases). V was pared by 10 bases and J by 1 base, with 16 bases between. This CDR3 has 14 amino acids. Germline V gene lookup returns CDR1 ENHRY and CDR2 SYGVKD. CDR3 loop: CASQGAFTNTEAFF. CDR3 DNA: TGTGCCAGCCAAGGGGCCTTTACGAACACTGAAGCTTTCTTT.

The V call is TRBV7-2, the J call TRBJ2-7; TRBD2 agrees at 12 bases. CDR1 is SGHTA and CDR2 is FQGNSA in the germline V gene. The CDR3 runs 15 residues. The junction had 0 bases not matched to a gene; V was cut back by 3 bases and J by 0 bases. The CDR3: CASSLTSGSSYEQYF. The CDR3 DNA reads TGTGCCAGCAGCTTGACTAGCGGGAGCTCCTACGAGCAGTACTTC.

The chain is built from TRBV6-6 and TRBJ2-2; 9 bases match TRBD1. The junction had 3 bases not matched to a gene; V was cut back by 5 bases and J by 5 bases. The CDR3 is 14 residues long. In germline, CDR1 is MNHNY, CDR2 SVGAGI (reference sequence). CDR3 sequence (DNA): TGTGCCAGCAGTAGACAGGGGGTAACCGGGGAGCTGTTTTTT. The encoded protein is CASSRQGVTGELFF.

The chain links TRBV4-2 to TRBJ1-3; 11 bases line up with TRBD1. The CDR3 is 17 residues long. CDR1 is LGHNA, CDR2 YNFKEQ, per germline. The V gene end was trimmed by 0 bases and the J gene end by 4 bases; junction bases not matched to a gene: 5. The DNA of the CDR3 is TGTGCCAGCAGCCAAGATCTTGGACAGGGGGCAGGAAACACCATATATTTT. Its translation is CASSQDLGQGAGNTIYF.

In this sample, this clone turned up once. The CDR3 nucleotides are TGTGCCAGCAGTAGACTAGCGGGAGTAGAGACCCAGTACTTC. It is translated as CASSRLAGVETQYF. J is TRBJ2-5 and V is TRBV2; 12 bases are shared with TRBD2. The CDR3 is made up of 14 amino acids. Germline V gene lookup returns CDR1 SNHLY and CDR2 FYNNEI. J lost 4 bases, V lost 5 bases, and 2 bases had no gene match.

This clone was seen only once. J is TRBJ2-1 and V is TRBV7-9, with TRBD2 as a possible D gene (5 bases). V was clipped by 2 bases and J by 3 bases, with 14 bases between them. In germline, CDR1 is SEHNR, CDR2 FQNEAQ (reference sequence). The CDR3 runs 16 residues. CDR3 DNA: TGTGCCAGCAGCTTAAATTCGGGCGGGCACTACAATGAGCAGTTCTTC. Protein: CASSLNSGGHYNEQFF.

The chain carries TRBV27 and TRBJ1-6; 11 nucleotides line up with TRBD1. The CDR3 totals 15 residues. After removal of 3 bases from V and 9 bases from J, the junction contained 4 bases not matched to a gene. Germline V gene lookup returns CDR1 MNHEY and CDR2 SMNVEV (reference sequence). The CDR3 DNA is TGTGCCAGCAGTTTGGGACAGGGGGGGTTTTCACCCCTCCACTTT. Translating gives CASSLGQGGFSPLHF.

This chain joins TRBV2 and TRBJ2-1; unclear D gene. The CDR3 sequence is 12 residues long. V was clipped by 6 bases and J by 4 bases, with 7 bases between them. Germline-derived CDR1 and CDR2 are SNHLY and FYNNEI. The CDR3 region is CASSPQYNEQFF. The CDR3 DNA follows: TGTGCCAGCAGCCCCCAATACAATGAGCAGTTCTTC. Variable domain in full (rest from reference TRBV2 and TRBJ2-1): EPEVTQTPSHQVTQMGQEVILRCVPISNHLYFYWYRQILGQKVEFLVSFYNNEISEKSEIFDDQFSVERPDGSNFTLKIRSTKLEDSAMYFCASSPQYNEQFFGPGTRLTVL.

The CDR3 sequence: CASSEARVEQYF. DNA for the CDR3: TGTGCCAGCAGTGAGGCTAGAGTCGAGCAGTACTTC. The V call is TRBV2, the J call TRBJ2-7, with D unclear. This CDR3 has 12 amino acids. The germline V gene has CDR1 SNHLY and CDR2 FYNNEI. The ends were cut back, 3 bases at V and 6 bases at J, with 9 bases in the middle.

This chain links TRBV14 with TRBJ2-7; D perhaps matches TRBD1 (5 bases). The CDR3 loop spans 15 amino acids. Trimming removed 0 bases from V and 7 bases from J, with 16 bases in between. Germline assignment: CDR1 SGHDN and CDR2 FVKESK. CDR3 nucleotides: TGTGCCAGCAGCCAAGAAGGGGCCTACTCATGGGAGCAGTACTTC. It yields the protein CASSQEGAYSWEQYF.

This clone was detected only once. V usage is TRBV18 and J usage is TRBJ1-1; a weak D match, TRBD1 (5 bases). Looked up from germline, CDR1 is KGHSH and CDR2 is LQKENI. This CDR3 contains 16 residues. The V end was cut by 5 bases, the J end by 3 bases, with 19 bases between. The CDR3 nucleotides are TGTGCCAGCTCATTACGAAGGGGCCTGCGGGACACTGAAGCTTTCTTT. Amino acids: CASSLRRGLRDTEAFF.

This chain uses TRBV6-5 with TRBJ2-5, with 9 bases lining up with TRBD2. CDR1 is MNHEY and CDR2 is SVGAGI in the germline V gene. V trimming: 0 bases; J trimming: 2 bases; junction bases outside the gene matches: 1. This CDR3 region has 15 residues. The DNA for the CDR3 is TGTGCCAGCAGTTACTCGCTAGCGGGGCAAGAGACCCAGTACTTC. This sequence encodes CASSYSLAGQETQYF.

The chain carries TRBV5-4 and TRBJ2-1, with TRBD2 identical over 11 bases. V shed 4 bases and J 4 bases; nucleotides not matched to a gene: 7. The germline V gene has CDR1 SGHNT and CDR2 YYREEE (reference sequence). The CDR3 is 16 amino acids. The CDR3 protein is CASSTELAGVYNEQFF. CDR3 coding DNA: TGTGCCAGCAGCACCGAACTAGCGGGGGTTTACAATGAGCAGTTCTTC.